This T cell receptor (beta chain) was identified in a study of a mutant IDH1 vaccine in newly diagnosed glioma. Study information: Earlier treatment was radiotherapy, temozolomide, or both, with most getting both.

Data came from immunoSEQ multiplex PCR; TCRdb stores just in-frame clones and leaves some out. The sample contains about 98,000 clones, about 87% of which appear only once. The time point: baseline, week 1 (first vaccination visit). The sample's treatment: pre-vaccination baseline after standard-of-care therapy. This TCR came from a woman in her forties or fifties with glioma. Source: PBMCs, taken from a glioma patient treated with radiotherapy, temozolomide or both.

This chain's CDR3 is CASSPLDSLGYTF. The CDR3 DNA is TGTGCCAGCTCACCATTGGACAGTCTGGGCTACACCTTC. V gene TRBV18 combines with J gene TRBJ1-2; D may be TRBD1 (6 bases). V lost 2 bases and J 8 bases, leaving 12 bases between the germline ends. The CDR3 is 13 residues long. Germline CDR1 reads KGHSH; CDR2 reads LQKENI. The variable domain in full, completed from reference TRBV18 and TRBJ1-2, reads NAGVMQNPRHLVRRRGQEARLRCSPMKGHSHVYWYRQLPEEGLKFMVYLQKENIIDESGMPKERFSAEFPKEGPSILRIQQVVRGDSAAYFCASSPLDSLGYTFGSGTRLTVV.